Detailed here is one T cell receptor (beta chain). The data belong to a study of blood T cell repertoires in COVID-19. Whole-study context: From the United States, Italy and Spain came samples of acute and convalescent COVID-19. The analysed material was cDNA or gDNA that came from T cells, B-cell-depleted T cells, or PBMCs.

V lost 0 bases, J lost 5 bases, and 13 bases lay in between. This CDR3 is built from 15 residues. Germline V gene sequence: CDR1 MNHNS, CDR2 SASEGT. Participants had their cohort set by participant-reported clinical history. Original analysis: By means of reference gene primer amplification, nucleated cell counts were estimated. The assay was immunoSEQ multiplex PCR, and TCRdb's table has in-frame clones only and misses some. V, J and clone size are those of that table, while D and trimming were read from the DNA. The sample holds roughly 180,000 clones, around 79% seen once. This clonotype originated in a man aged 45 to 65 who had recovered from COVID-19. The sample consisted of PBMCs or T cells enriched from blood (not recorded which). The chain combines TRBV6-1 with TRBJ1-2; a weak D match, TRBD1 (5 bases). The CDR3 DNA is TGTGCCAGCAGTGAAGCCGGGCAGGGTCAGTATGGCTACACCTTC. This codes for CASSEAGQGQYGYTF.